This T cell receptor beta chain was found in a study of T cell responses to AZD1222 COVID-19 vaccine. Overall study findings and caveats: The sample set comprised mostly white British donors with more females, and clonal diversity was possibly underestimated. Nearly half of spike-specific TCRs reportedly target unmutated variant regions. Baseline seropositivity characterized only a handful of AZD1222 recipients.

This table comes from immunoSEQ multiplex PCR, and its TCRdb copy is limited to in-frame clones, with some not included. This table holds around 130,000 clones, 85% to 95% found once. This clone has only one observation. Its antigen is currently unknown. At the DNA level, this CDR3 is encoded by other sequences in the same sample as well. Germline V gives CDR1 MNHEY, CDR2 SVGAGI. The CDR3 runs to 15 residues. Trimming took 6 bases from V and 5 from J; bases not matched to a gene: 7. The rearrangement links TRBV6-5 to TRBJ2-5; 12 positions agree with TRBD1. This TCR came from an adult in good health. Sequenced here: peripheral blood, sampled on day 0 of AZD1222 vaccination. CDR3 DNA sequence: TGTGCCAGCAGCCGGGACAGGGGGCAGGGTGAGACCCAGTACTTC. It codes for CASSRDRGQGETQYF.